The 15 T cell receptor beta chains presented below share a single source sample, sequenced in a study of CD8+CD57+ T cells in acquired aplastic anemia. Patients chosen for sequencing had CD8+CD57+ cells that had expanded, as shown by flow cytometry. Profiling that covered TCR beta VDJ and CDR3 relied on genomic DNA as its template. A single record per CDR3 protein comes from TCRdb applying MiXCR to the reads. This sample yields 200,000 to 250,000 distinct CDR3 sequences, of which 40% to 60% are seen a single time; less than 20% belongs to the top ten. The sample was sorted CD4+, CD8+, or CD8+CD57+ T cells (not recorded which) from PBMCs. These receptors all stem from a human donor with aplastic anemia.

This clonotype was detected only once. The CDR3 DNA reads as TGCAGCTCTCGACAGGGGAACACTGAAGCTTTCTTT. It specifies CSSRQGNTEAFF. This chain links TRBV29-1 with TRBJ1-1; 7 positions match TRBD1. The CDR3 runs 12 residues. The ends lost 8 bases at V and 1 base at J; junction bases unmatched: 4. Germline-derived CDR1 and CDR2 are SQVTM and ANQGSEA.

This clonotype was detected many times. The chain combines TRBV25-1 with TRBJ1-2; tentatively, D is TRBD1 (6 bases). This CDR3 is built from 15 residues. Trimming left V 3 bases short and J 2 bases short, with 13 bases between. Per the germline V gene, CDR1 is MGHDK and CDR2 is SYGVNS. CDR3 DNA sequence: TGTGCCAGCAGTGATGGCCGGACAGCAAACTATGGCTACACCTTC. It codes for CASSDGRTANYGYTF.

The sample holds many counts of this clonotype. This chain links TRBV12-3 or TRBV12-4 with TRBJ2-6; D call uncertain. The V end was cut by 6 bases, the J end by 9 bases, with 21 bases between. The CDR3 has 16 amino acids. The CDR3 region is CASSLGDTDEDNVLTF. The CDR3 DNA sequence: TGTGCCAGCAGCCTAGGCGACACCGATGAGGACAACGTCCTGACTTTC.

A single count supports this clonotype. The rearrangement uses TRBV11-3 and TRBJ2-6, with unresolved D. With 2 bases removed from V and 3 bases from J, the gap between germline ends came to 5 bases. This CDR3 has 14 residues. Germline assignment: CDR1 SGHNT and CDR2 YENEEA. The CDR3 DNA follows: TGTGCCAGCAGCTTAATCAGTGGGGCCAACGTCCTGACTTTC. Residues: CASSLISGANVLTF.

This chain uses TRBV7-8 with TRBJ1-2, with D maybe TRBD1 (6 bases). Germline CDR1 reads SGHVS; CDR2 reads FQNEAQ. This CDR3 has 13 residues. Trimming stripped 5 bases from V and 5 bases from J, with 12 bases between. CDR3 DNA: TGTGCCAGCAGCCATCCGGGACATTATGGCTACACCTTC. It specifies CASSHPGHYGYTF.

This chain joins TRBV7-2 and TRBJ1-5, with D possibly TRBD1 on 5 matching bases. CDR3 length: 16 residues. Between the trimmed V and J ends, which lost 5 bases and 1 base, there was a span of 15 bases. CDR1 and CDR2 (germline): SGHTA, FQGNSA. The CDR3 loop is CASSRGEGASNQPQHF. The CDR3 DNA reads TGTGCCAGCAGCCGAGGGGAGGGTGCGAGCAATCAGCCCCAGCATTTT.

To note about this clonotype: Since the CDR3 does not end with the conserved phenylalanine or tryptophan, this likely comes from a read error. The DNA is left out, because the CDR3 cannot be placed on it with certainty; the CDR3 is given as TCRdb lists it. The chain recombines TRBV7-8 with TRBJ1-1; the table's D call TRBD1 went unverified against the DNA. The V gene's germline CDR1 is SGHVS and CDR2 FQNEAQ. A total of 15 residues make up the CDR3, ends included. The CDR3 region is CASTTVLWADTEALL.

The chain joins TRBV28 to TRBJ2-1; unclear D gene. CDR3 size: 12 residues. V was pared by 6 bases and J by 2 bases, with 5 bases between. The V gene's germline CDR1 is MDHEN and CDR2 SYDVKM. CDR3 region: CASRRAYNEQFF. The CDR3 DNA is TGTGCCAGCAGACGGGCCTACAATGAGCAGTTCTTC.

This clonotype was detected ten times or more. Here the CDR3 DNA reads TGTGCCAGCAGCTTGGAACAGGGCTACGAGCAGTACTTC. Amino acids: CASSLEQGYEQYF. The rearrangement joins TRBV5-4 to TRBJ2-7; D might be TRBD1 (6 bases). CDR3 length: 13 residues. Germline CDR1 SGHNT, CDR2 YYREEE (reference sequence). Trimming pared 0 bases from V and 3 bases from J, leaving 7 bases between.

This clonotype was counted many times. This chain joins TRBV9 and TRBJ1-6, with D hard to call. The V gene lost 5 bases and the J gene lost 9 bases, with 12 bases spanning the gap. Germline V CDR1 and CDR2: SGDLS, YYNGEE. The length of the CDR3 is 13 residues. For the CDR3, the DNA is TGTGCCAGCAGTTCTGGTCCTATTTCACCCCTCCACTTT. This encodes CASSSGPISPLHF.

The chain has TRBV5-1 and TRBJ2-7; tentative D call: TRBD1 (6 bases). This CDR3 contains 12 residues. CDR1 SGHRS and CDR2 YFSETQ come from the germline V gene. V was trimmed by 5 bases and J by 7 bases, leaving 13 bases between them. The CDR3 sequence is CASRLTGSEQYF. As DNA, the CDR3 is TGCGCCAGCAGGCTAACAGGGTCAGAGCAGTACTTC.

The table lists this clonotype with many counts. The rearrangement links TRBV20-1 to TRBJ2-5; 8 nucleotides line up with TRBD2. J was trimmed by 4 bases and V by 5 bases; bases with no gene match: 0. The CDR3 length is 11 residues. Germline-derived CDR1 and CDR2 are DFQATT and SNEGSKA (reference sequence). The CDR3 DNA reads TGCAGTGCTCGGGGGGGAGAGACCCAGTACTTC. It translates to CSARGGETQYF.

Ten or more counts support this clonotype. CDR3 in amino acids: CASSQDWDGTGSYEQYF. In nucleotides, the CDR3 is TGCGCCAGCAGCCAAGATTGGGATGGGACAGGGAGCTACGAGCAGTACTTC. The chain couples TRBV4-1 to TRBJ2-7; 9 bases fit TRBD1. Germline trimming cut 0 bases from V and 3 bases from J; bases unmatched to any gene: 9. Germline-derived CDR1 and CDR2 are MGHRA and YSYEKL. The CDR3 contains 17 residues.

The table lists this clonotype with many counts. The V and J genes are TRBV6-1 and TRBJ1-5; D unclear. CDR1 MNHNS and CDR2 SASEGT come from the germline V gene. The CDR3 totals 11 residues. V was cut by 6 bases and J by 5 bases, with 5 bases left in between. CDR3 region: CASSDYQPQHF. The CDR3 bases are TGTGCCAGCAGCGACTATCAGCCCCAGCATTTT.

At least ten counts were recorded for this clonotype. The chain's CDR3 is CASSQADSGLDEQFF. CDR3 nucleotide sequence: TGTGCCAGCAGTCAGGCGGACAGTGGTTTGGATGAGCAGTTCTTC. The chain is built from TRBV12-3 or TRBV12-4 and TRBJ2-1; TRBD1 is a possible D gene (6 bases). The CDR3 length is 15 residues. Trimming took 5 bases from V and 8 from J, leaving 19 bases between them.